A selection of T cell receptor beta chains follows, all from one sample in a study of T cells after yellow fever vaccination. TCRdb reprocessed the 5' RACE reads via MiXCR and lists one record per CDR3 protein. The sample lists a few hundred thousand distinct CDR3 sequences; approximately 16% were seen once. This specimen consisted of PBMCs, obtained around 5 days after the first yellow fever vaccination. Receptor source: a man between 18 and 35 years old who received the YFV17D yellow fever vaccine. Both conserved end residues are part of each CDR3. A D gene is named only where the DNA matches it firmly. Only part of the rows carry a size: once, few, many, or a class if the clone is expanded.

j_gene: TRBJ2-7; abundance: .; len: 17; v_gene: TRBV4-1; d_gene: TRBD1; CDR3aa: CASSQEPPPRDRYEQYF; CDR3nt: TGCGCCAGCAGCCAAGAACCGCCCCCCCGGGACAGGTACGAGCAGTACTTC
j_gene: TRBJ1-4; abundance: many; len: 15; v_gene: TRBV6-2/TRBV6-3; d_gene: .; CDR3aa: CASSFNGLRGEKLFF; CDR3nt: TGTGCCAGCAGTTTCAACGGACTGAGGGGCGAAAAACTGTTTTTT
j_gene: TRBJ2-1; abundance: few; len: 12; v_gene: TRBV14; d_gene: .; CDR3aa: CASSQDGLRLFF; CDR3nt: TGTGCCAGCAGCCAAGATGGCCTGCGTCTGTTCTTC
j_gene: TRBJ2-7; abundance: .; len: 12; v_gene: TRBV9; d_gene: .; CDR3aa: CASSGGSPEQYF; CDR3nt: TGTGCCAGCAGCGGGGGATCCCCCGAGCAGTACTTC
j_gene: TRBJ1-1; abundance: .; len: 16; v_gene: TRBV3-1; d_gene: .; CDR3aa: CASSQDHGDGSTEAFF; CDR3nt: TGTGCCAGCAGCCAAGATCATGGAGACGGCAGCACTGAAGCTTTCTTT
j_gene: TRBJ2-2; abundance: few; len: 19; v_gene: TRBV5-1; d_gene: TRBD1; CDR3aa: CASSARQGETFANTGELFF; CDR3nt: TGCGCCAGCAGCGCCCGACAGGGGGAAACTTTCGCGAACACCGGGGAGCTGTTTTTT
j_gene: TRBJ1-2; abundance: many; len: 12; v_gene: TRBV12-3/TRBV12-4; d_gene: .; CDR3aa: CASSSRGYGYTF; CDR3nt: TGTGCCAGCAGTTCAAGGGGATATGGCTACACCTTC
j_gene: TRBJ1-1; abundance: .; len: 14; v_gene: TRBV18; d_gene: .; CDR3aa: CASSPVAGNTEAFF; CDR3nt: TGTGCCAGCTCACCCGTGGCAGGGAACACTGAAGCTTTCTTT
j_gene: TRBJ1-1; abundance: many; len: 14; v_gene: TRBV7-2; d_gene: .; CDR3aa: CASSPDGPNTEAFF; CDR3nt: TGTGCCAGCAGCCCAGACGGACCGAACACTGAAGCTTTCTTT
j_gene: TRBJ2-1; abundance: few; len: 13; v_gene: TRBV5-1; d_gene: .; CDR3aa: CASSPGQGVEQFF; CDR3nt: TGCGCCAGCAGCCCGGGACAAGGAGTTGAGCAGTTCTTC